The rows below give T cell receptor beta chains drawn from one sample of a study of T cell changes during pregnancy in multiple sclerosis. TCRdb keeps only in-frame clones here, not all; method: immunoSEQ multiplex PCR. The sample lists 30,000 to 35,000 clones; about 90% were seen once. Material: CD8+ T cells from peripheral blood mononuclear cells, obtained after pregnancy. These receptors were collected from a female donor with multiple sclerosis, enrolled in a pregnancy study. The CDR3 runs from the conserved cysteine through the conserved F or W. The order of the fields is J gene, D gene, V gene, clone size, CDR3 DNA, CDR3 protein. The D gene is left open where the match is weak. The size entry is marked missing in some rows and otherwise reads once, few, many or a size class.

TRBJ2-1,TRBD2,TRBV27,.,TGTGCCAGCAAAACTAGCGGGGAACACAATGAGCAGTTCTTC,CASKTSGEHNEQFF
TRBJ2-2,.,TRBV5-4,.,TGTGCCAGCAGTCGGTCCGGGGAGCTGTTTTTT,CASSRSGELFF
TRBJ2-3,TRBD2,TRBV13,.,TGTGCCAGCAGCCCCACGGGGGGGCGGGATACGCAGTATTTT,CASSPTGGRDTQYF
TRBJ1-6,.,TRBV4-3,few,TGCGCCAGCAGCCAAGATCGGTTTATGAGCTCCTATAATTCACCCCTCCACTTT,CASSQDRFMSSYNSPLHF
TRBJ2-5,.,TRBV7-2,.,TGTGCCAGCAGCTTAGCGAGCGGGGCAGGGGGCGGGTTGGAGACCCAGTACTTC,CASSLASGAGGGLETQYF
TRBJ2-5,.,TRBV7-2,.,TGTGCCAGCAGCTTAGGGGGGGGCTTCCAAGAGACCCAGTACTTC,CASSLGGGFQETQYF
TRBJ1-1,.,TRBV4-1,.,TGCGCCAGCAGCCAAGGGGGGGCTGAAGCTTTCTTT,CASSQGGAEAFF
TRBJ1-3,.,TRBV19,.,TGTGCCAGCGTAGACAGACCTGGAAACACCATATATTTT,CASVDRPGNTIYF
TRBJ1-6,TRBD1,TRBV9,.,TGTGCCAGCGCCGGGACAGGGGGCGGGTCACCCCTCCACTTT,CASAGTGGGSPLHF
TRBJ2-7,.,TRBV5-6,.,TGTGCCAGCAGCTTACAGGTTATCTCGGGGCAGTACTTC,CASSLQVISGQYF
TRBJ2-5,.,TRBV9,.,TGTGCCAGCAGCCGAGAGGGGGTTGGTGACCAAGAGACCCAGTACTTC,CASSREGVGDQETQYF
TRBJ2-3,TRBD1,TRBV6-1,once,TGTGCCAGCAGTGATGACAGGGAAACAGATACGCAGTATTTT,CASSDDRETDTQYF
TRBJ2-2,TRBD2,TRBV6-5,.,TGTGCCAGCAGTTACTGGACTAGCGGGGGGGCCGGGGAGCTGTTTTTT,CASSYWTSGGAGELFF
TRBJ2-3,TRBD2,TRBV7-8,.,TGTGCCAGCAGCTCCCCCTATAGCGGGGGTGCAGATACGCAGTATTTT,CASSSPYSGGADTQYF
TRBJ2-7,.,TRBV14,.,TGTGCCAGCAGCCACAGACCAGGGGCTTACGAGCAGTACTTC,CASSHRPGAYEQYF
TRBJ1-1,.,TRBV4-3,once,TGCGCCAGCAGCCGGGCAGGGAACCGCAACACTGAAGCTTTCTTT,CASSRAGNRNTEAFF
TRBJ2-1,TRBD2,TRBV7-3,.,TGTGCCAGCAGCTTAGGCGGGGGGGCTTTCAATGAGCAGTTCTTC,CASSLGGGAFNEQFF
TRBJ2-3,.,TRBV29-1,.,TGCAGCGTTGTGGGGAATACAGGCTTGTATTTT,CSVVGNTGLYF